The 9 T cell receptor beta chains below come from one sample, sequenced in a study of CD8 T cells in ankylosing spondylitis. Their antigen targets remain unknown. In TCRdb, the 5' RACE reads were re-called with MiXCR into one record per CDR3 protein. The repertoire holds about 220,000 distinct CDR3 sequences, with approximately 20% as singletons. Notes on the study in general: Characteristic, it appeared, of ankylosing spondylitis blood was a TCR beta motif of roughly eight highly homologous variants.

The source material was blood, either unsorted or a sorted T cell fraction (not recorded which). The receptors come from a male donor with ankylosing spondylitis.

Regarding this clonotype: The junction departs from germline at one end; a sequencing error may be responsible. J is TRBJ2-5 and V is TRBV7-7; 9 bases match TRBD2. CDR1 and CDR2 (germline): SSHAT, FNYEAQ (reference sequence). The CDR3 covers 17 residues. The CDR3: CASSLATSGRGQETQYF. CDR3 DNA sequence: TGTGCTAGCAGCTTAGCGACTAGCGGACGGGGGCAAGAGACCCAGTACTTC.

The genes are TRBV11-2 and TRBJ2-1, with a tentative D call TRBD2 (6 bases). CDR3 length: 16 residues. Germline V lookup: CDR1 SGHAT, CDR2 FQNNGV. V lost 1 base and J lost 0, with 10 bases in between. CDR3 coding DNA: TGTGCCAGCAGCTTAGGAGGGACTTACTCCTACAATGAGCAGTTCTTC. Translating it yields CASSLGGTYSYNEQFF.

The gene calls are TRBV2 and TRBJ2-4; the match to TRBD2 covers 8 bases. Germline CDR1 reads SNHLY; CDR2 reads FYNNEI. J was trimmed by 0 bases and V by 4 bases; bases with no gene match: 20. The length of the CDR3 is 21 residues. CDR3 amino acids: CASSGISGAEFNLLAKNIQYF. The CDR3 DNA reads TGTGCCAGCAGTGGAATTAGCGGGGCGGAGTTCAATTTACTAGCCAAAAACATTCAGTACTTC.

The chain carries TRBV12-3 or TRBV12-4 and TRBJ2-1, with 8 bases that match TRBD2. Unmatched junction bases numbered 8, after V lost 6 bases and J lost 4 bases. There are 15 residues in the CDR3. CDR3 residues: CASSSTTSVYNEQFF. In DNA form, the CDR3 reads TGTGCCAGCAGCTCCACGACTAGCGTTTACAATGAGCAGTTCTTC.

The rearrangement joins TRBV15 to TRBJ1-6, with no clear D. The CDR3 is 17 residues long. CDR1 and CDR2 (germline): LNHNV, YYDKDF (reference sequence). Trimming took off 0 bases at V and 6 bases at J, with 15 bases between the two ends. As DNA, the CDR3 is TGTGCCACCAGCAGAGATCTCTCCGAAAACCCTAATTCACCCCTCCACTTT. This gives the protein CATSRDLSENPNSPLHF.

This rearrangement joins TRBV27 to TRBJ2-7; a weak D match, TRBD2 (6 bases). Trimming removed 6 bases at V and 4 bases at J, with 13 bases between. This CDR3 comprises 13 residues. Germline lookup yields CDR1 MNHEY and CDR2 SMNVEV (reference sequence). CDR3: CASSVASEYEQYF. The CDR3 DNA reads TGTGCCAGCAGCGTAGCTAGCGAGTACGAGCAGTACTTC.

J is TRBJ1-2 and V is TRBV9, with 7 bases identical to TRBD1. From germline, CDR1 is SGDLS and CDR2 YYNGEE. The trim removed 4 bases at V and 8 bases at J, leaving 8 bases unmatched. This CDR3 is 13 amino acids long. The CDR3 is CASSIQGVGGYTF. The CDR3 DNA follows: TGTGCCAGCAGCATTCAGGGGGTAGGAGGCTACACCTTC.

Ten or more counts support this clonotype. The chain uses TRBV5-1 and TRBJ2-3; 8 nucleotides align to TRBD2. The junction had 11 bases not matched to a gene; V was cut back by 1 base and J by 4 bases. CDR1 SGHRS and CDR2 YFSETQ come from the germline V gene. This CDR3 has 17 amino acids. The CDR3 DNA is TGCGCCAGCAGCTTGCCCTTTGAAGCGGGAGCGGCAGATACGCAGTATTTT. This translates into CASSLPFEAGAADTQYF.

This clonotype was counted only a few times. The chain employs TRBV20-1 and TRBJ2-7, with 7 bases matching TRBD2. Germline lookup yields CDR1 DFQATT and CDR2 SNEGSKA (reference sequence). Trimming removed 2 bases from V and 4 bases from J; junction bases left unmatched: 11. The CDR3 contains 15 residues. DNA of the CDR3: TGCAGTGCTAGATGGATTCGGGAGGCAAGGTACGAGCAGTACTTC. Its translation: CSARWIREARYEQYF.